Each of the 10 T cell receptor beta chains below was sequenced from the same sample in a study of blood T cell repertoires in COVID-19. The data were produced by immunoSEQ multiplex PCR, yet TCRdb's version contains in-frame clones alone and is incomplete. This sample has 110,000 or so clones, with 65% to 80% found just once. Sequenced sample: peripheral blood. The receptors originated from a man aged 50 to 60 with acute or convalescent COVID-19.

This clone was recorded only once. Here the CDR3 DNA reads TGCGCCAGGGGGAGGGGCTGTGTCTATAATTCACCCCTCCACTTT. It specifies CARGRGCVYNSPLHF. The J gene is TRBJ1-6, the V gene TRBV23-1, with a tentative D call TRBD1 (5 bases). TRBV23-1 is an open reading frame whose function is uncertain. The CDR3 has 15 residues. V lost 9 bases, J lost 3 bases, and 15 bases lay in between.

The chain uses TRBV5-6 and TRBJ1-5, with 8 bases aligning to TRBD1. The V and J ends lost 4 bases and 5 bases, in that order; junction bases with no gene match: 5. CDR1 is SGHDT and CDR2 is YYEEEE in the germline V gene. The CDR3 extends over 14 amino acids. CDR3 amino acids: CASSANRGDQPQHF. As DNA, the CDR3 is TGTGCCAGCAGCGCCAACAGGGGGGATCAGCCCCAGCATTTT. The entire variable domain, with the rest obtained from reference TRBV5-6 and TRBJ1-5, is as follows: DAGVTQSPTHLIKTRGQQVTLRCSPKSGHDTVSWYQQALGQGPQFIFQYYEEEERQRGNFPDRFSGHQFPNYSSELNVNALLLGDSALYLCASSANRGDQPQHFGDGTRLSIL.

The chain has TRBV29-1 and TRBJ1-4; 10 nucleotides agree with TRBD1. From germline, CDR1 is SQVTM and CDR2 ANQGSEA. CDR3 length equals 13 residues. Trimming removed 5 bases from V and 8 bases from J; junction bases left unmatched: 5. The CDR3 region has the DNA TGCAGCGTTACCGGGACAGGGGACGAAAAACTGTTTTTT. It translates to CSVTGTGDEKLFF. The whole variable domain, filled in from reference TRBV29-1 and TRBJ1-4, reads SAVISQKPSRDICQRGTSLTIQCQVDSQVTMMFWYRQQPGQSLTLIATANQGSEATYESGFVIDKFPISRPNLTFSTLTVSNMSPEDSSIYLCSVTGTGDEKLFFGSGTQLSVL.

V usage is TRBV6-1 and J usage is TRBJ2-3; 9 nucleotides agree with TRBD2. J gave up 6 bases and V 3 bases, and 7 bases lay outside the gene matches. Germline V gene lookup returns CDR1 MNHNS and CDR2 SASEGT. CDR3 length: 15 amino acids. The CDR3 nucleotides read TGTGCCAGCAGTGATTTAGCGGGGGTCCGTGATACGCAGTATTTT. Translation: CASSDLAGVRDTQYF.

For the CDR3, the DNA is TGTGCCAGCAGCAAATACAGGGGATTGAACACTGAAGCTTTCTTT. It yields the protein CASSKYRGLNTEAFF. This rearrangement joins TRBV7-2 to TRBJ1-1; the match to TRBD1 covers 7 bases. Germline CDR1 is SGHTA and CDR2 is FQGNSA. The CDR3 runs to 15 residues. V dropped 5 bases and J dropped 0; count of bases not matched to a gene: 6.

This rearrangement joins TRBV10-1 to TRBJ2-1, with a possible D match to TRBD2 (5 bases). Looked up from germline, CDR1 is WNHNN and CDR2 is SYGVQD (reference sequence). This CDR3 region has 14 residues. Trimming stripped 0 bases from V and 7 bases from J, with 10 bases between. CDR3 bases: TGCGCCAGCAGTGAGTCAGGGAGTAGGAATGAGCAGTTCTTC. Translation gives CASSESGSRNEQFF.

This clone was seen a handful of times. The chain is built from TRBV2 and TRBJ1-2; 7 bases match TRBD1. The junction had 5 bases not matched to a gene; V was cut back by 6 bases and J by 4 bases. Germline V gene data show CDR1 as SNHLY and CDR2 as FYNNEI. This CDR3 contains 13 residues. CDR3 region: CASRFTGAYGYTF. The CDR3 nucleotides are TGTGCCAGCAGATTTACAGGGGCCTATGGCTACACCTTC.

CDR3 bases: TGTGCCAGCAGCGGAGGAGGGTGGGTAACTGAAGCTTTCTTT. Translated: CASSGGGWVTEAFF. The chain has TRBV7-9 and TRBJ1-1; D uncertain. The V end was cut by 5 bases, the J end by 5 bases, with 15 bases between. Germline values: CDR1 SEHNR, CDR2 FQNEAQ (reference sequence). The CDR3 is 14 residues long.

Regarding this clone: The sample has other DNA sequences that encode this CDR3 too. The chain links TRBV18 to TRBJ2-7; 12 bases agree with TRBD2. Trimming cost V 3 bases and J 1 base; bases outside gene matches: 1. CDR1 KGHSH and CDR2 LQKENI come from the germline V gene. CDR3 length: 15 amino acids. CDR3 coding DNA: TGTGCCAGCTCACCGACTAGCGGGAGTTCCTACGAGCAGTACTTC. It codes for CASSPTSGSSYEQYF.

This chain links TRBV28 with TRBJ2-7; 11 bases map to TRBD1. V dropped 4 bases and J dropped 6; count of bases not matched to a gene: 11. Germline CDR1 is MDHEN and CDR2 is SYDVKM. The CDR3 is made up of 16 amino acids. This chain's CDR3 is CASSSSGDRGFPEQYF. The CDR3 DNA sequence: TGTGCCAGCAGTTCCTCAGGGGACAGGGGGTTCCCCGAGCAGTACTTC.